This T cell receptor (beta chain) originates from a study of T cell changes during pregnancy in multiple sclerosis. Assay used: immunoSEQ multiplex PCR; TCRdb lists only in-frame clones, some missing. The data contain about 68,000 clones, 90% of them singletons. This CDR3 spans 14 amino acids. V trimming: 1 base; J trimming: 8 bases; junction bases outside the gene matches: 3. In germline, CDR1 is SEHNR, CDR2 FQNEAQ (reference sequence). The rearrangement links TRBV7-9 to TRBJ1-2; 11 bases are shared with TRBD1. The TCR comes from a female donor with multiple sclerosis, enrolled in a pregnancy study. The input for sequencing was peripheral blood, taken in the third trimester of pregnancy. CDR3 amino acids: CASSLEGTGGGYTF. CDR3 in DNA: TGTGCCAGCAGCTTAGAAGGGACAGGGGGAGGCTACACCTTC.